The rows below give T cell receptor beta chains drawn from one sample of a study of T-cell memory formation after mild COVID-19. TCRdb re-analysed the 5' RACE reads in MiXCR, keeping a single row per CDR3 protein. The table lists 300,000 to 350,000 distinct CDR3 sequences, roughly a fifth of them singletons. Source material: PBMCs or a T cell subset sorted from them (not recorded which). The receptors were sampled from a man aged 18 to 29 who had mild COVID-19 (a few samples of this study predate the infection). Cell type and time point are not known. The CDR3 runs from the conserved cysteine through the conserved F or W. The D gene is left open where the match is weak. Rows give clone size only sometimes, using once, few, many, or a class for an expanded clone.

>TRBD1|-|TRBV7-2|TRBJ2-3
TGTGCCAGCAGCCCCGGGACAGGGTGGACAGATACGCAGTATTTT
CASSPGTGWTDTQYF
>TRBD2|few|TRBV6-1|TRBJ2-1
TGTGCCAGTGTTCTAGCGGGGGGCAGGGATGAGCAGTTCTTC
CASVLAGGRDEQFF
>-|many|TRBV28|TRBJ1-2
TGTGCCAGCAGTGTCTCAGGATCTGGCTACACCTTC
CASSVSGSGYTF
>-|-|TRBV7-6|TRBJ2-7
TGTGCCAGCAGACCTGGGGCGGGCTACGAGCAGTACTTC
CASRPGAGYEQYF
>-|few|TRBV5-6|TRBJ1-2
TGTGCCAGCAGCTTGGTGACAGTTCCTTATGGCTACACCTTC
CASSLVTVPYGYTF
>-|few|TRBV28|TRBJ2-3
TGTGCCAGCAGTTTGGACTCCCGCGGAGATACGCAGTATTTT
CASSLDSRGDTQYF
>-|few|TRBV12-3/TRBV12-4|TRBJ1-1
TGTGCCAGCAGGGGCCTCGGGGGATCCCGACGGGTCACTGAAGCTTTCTTT
CASRGLGGSRRVTEAFF
>-|many|TRBV15|TRBJ2-5
TGTGCCACCAGCAGAGTACCAGGAATTGAGACCCAGTACTTC
CATSRVPGIETQYF
>-|many|TRBV5-1|TRBJ1-1
TGCGCCAGCAGCCTCCAGGGGTACCGCACTGAAGCTTTCTTT
CASSLQGYRTEAFF
>-|few|TRBV4-1|TRBJ1-5
TGCGCCAGCAGCCCTGGGGGCGGGATTCAAGTGGGCAATCAGCCCCAGCATTTT
CASSPGGGIQVGNQPQHF
>TRBD1|few|TRBV5-1|TRBJ2-3
TGCGCCAGCAGCTTACAGGGGAGTTCAGATACGCAGTATTTT
CASSLQGSSDTQYF
>TRBD2|few|TRBV7-2|TRBJ2-5
TGTGCCAGCAGCTTAGCGGTAGCGGGGGGGCAAGAGACCCAGTACTTC
CASSLAVAGGQETQYF
>-|few|TRBV2|TRBJ1-5
TGTGCCAGCAGTGAATCGGGGTTGGGGAATCAGCCCCAGCATTTT
CASSESGLGNQPQHF
>-|few|TRBV7-2|TRBJ1-2
TGTGCCAGCAGCCTCATAGCTCAGAACTATGGCTACACCTTC
CASSLIAQNYGYTF
>-|-|TRBV5-1|TRBJ1-1
TGCGCCAGCAGCTTGGAAAATCAGAAGCCTTTCTTT
CASSLENQKPFF
>-|-|TRBV12-3/TRBV12-4|TRBJ1-5
TGTGCCAGCAGCCCGGTGGGGGGAATTAGTCAGCCCCAGCATTTT
CASSPVGGISQPQHF
>-|few|TRBV20-1|TRBJ1-1
TGCAGTGTACCGCTTTACACTGAAGCTTTCTTT
CSVPLYTEAFF
>TRBD1|few|TRBV6-5|TRBJ2-4
TGTGCCAGCTCAAAAACAGGGGGCGCGATGAACATTCAGTACTTC
CASSKTGGAMNIQYF
>TRBD1|-|TRBV5-1|TRBJ2-1
TGCGCCAGCAGCTTGGGACAGGGGCCAGGGGATGAGCAGTTCTTC
CASSLGQGPGDEQFF
>-|-|TRBV4-3|TRBJ1-4
TGCGCCAGCAGCCAAGGCCCGGTGACTAATGAAAAACTGTTTTTT
CASSQGPVTNEKLFF
>TRBD1|-|TRBV5-5|TRBJ1-1
TGTGCCAGCAGTGGGGACAGGGGAGAGGGGAACACTGAAGCTTTCTTT
CASSGDRGEGNTEAFF
>-|-|TRBV12-3/TRBV12-4|TRBJ2-5
TGTGCCAGCAGTTTGGCCCAGTTGGGCCAGTACTTC
CASSLAQLGQYF
>-|-|TRBV12-3/TRBV12-4|TRBJ2-5
TGTGCCAGCAGTTTCGGCGGCGCGCTAGAGACCCAGTACTTC
CASSFGGALETQYF
>TRBD1|-|TRBV5-1|TRBJ2-5
TGCGCCAGCAGCTTGGAGGGACAGGGCGGGGAGACCCAGTACTTC
CASSLEGQGGETQYF
>-|-|TRBV5-1|TRBJ2-2
TGCGCCAGCAGCTTCCGGGAAGATAACACCGGGGAGCTGTTTTTT
CASSFREDNTGELFF
>-|few|TRBV5-1|TRBJ1-1
TGCGCCAGCAGCTTAGGGACGGTAGGCGCTGAAGCTTTCTTT
CASSLGTVGAEAFF
>TRBD2|-|TRBV4-3|TRBJ2-5
TGCGCCAGCAGCCAAGATGCGGGGGGACAAGAGACCCAGTACTTC
CASSQDAGGQETQYF
>-|-|TRBV7-3|TRBJ2-3
TGTGCCAGCAGCTCTTTGGGCGGCTACACAGATACGCAGTATTTT
CASSSLGGYTDTQYF
>-|few|TRBV20-1|TRBJ1-5
TGCAGTGCTAGAGGGGTACAGGAGAATCAGCCCCAGCATTTT
CSARGVQENQPQHF
>-|-|TRBV10-3|TRBJ1-2
TGTGCCATCAGTGACCAGGCGGCAGGGGCTAAGTATGGCTACACCTTC
CAISDQAAGAKYGYTF
>TRBD2|many|TRBV6-5|TRBJ2-5
TGTGCCAGTCGGGGGCTAGCGGGTCCCGGAGCCCAGTACTTC
CASRGLAGPGAQYF
>TRBD2|-|TRBV11-2|TRBJ2-3
TGTGCCACCAGAGAGCGGGGGGGCCGTACAGATACGCAGTATTTT
CATRERGGRTDTQYF
>-|once|TRBV12-2|TRBJ1-1
TGTGCAAGGGATACAGGGAAGGACACTGAAGCTTTCTTT
CARDTGKDTEAFF